This T cell receptor (beta chain) was obtained from a study of T cells in Graves' hyperthyroidism and ophthalmopathy. Across the whole study: Peripheral blood was obtained at initial diagnosis, preceding any treatment.

Overall study results and limits: A median about 7 months before onset, the model predicted ophthalmopathy. A model built on 13 V-J features separated ophthalmopathy from stable hyperthyroidism.

Amplification of TCR beta CDR3 regions was performed using RNA transcripts as template. In the first-round RT-PCR of the TCR CDR3, the HTBI primer set was used. TCRdb passed the multiplex PCR reads through MiXCR, listing each CDR3 protein once. The data contain hundreds of thousands of distinct CDR3 sequences, more than 20% of them seen just once; the ten biggest clones take up about 35%. This clonotype was seen a few times. Its specificity is not known. This sample holds PBMCs from about 9.3 ml fresh peripheral blood. The CDR3 totals 12 residues. The V end lost 7 bases, the J end lost 2 bases, and 8 bases lay between the germline ends. Germline V gene sequence: CDR1 MNHNS, CDR2 SASEGT.

This clonotype was sampled from a man aged 25-40 years with Graves' ophthalmopathy. Sequencing was done on a sample of blood. The chain employs TRBV6-1 and TRBJ2-5; a possible D gene is TRBD2 (5 bases). Here the CDR3 reads CASTGVQETQYF. CDR3 bases: TGTGCCAGCACCGGGGTACAAGAGACCCAGTACTTC.